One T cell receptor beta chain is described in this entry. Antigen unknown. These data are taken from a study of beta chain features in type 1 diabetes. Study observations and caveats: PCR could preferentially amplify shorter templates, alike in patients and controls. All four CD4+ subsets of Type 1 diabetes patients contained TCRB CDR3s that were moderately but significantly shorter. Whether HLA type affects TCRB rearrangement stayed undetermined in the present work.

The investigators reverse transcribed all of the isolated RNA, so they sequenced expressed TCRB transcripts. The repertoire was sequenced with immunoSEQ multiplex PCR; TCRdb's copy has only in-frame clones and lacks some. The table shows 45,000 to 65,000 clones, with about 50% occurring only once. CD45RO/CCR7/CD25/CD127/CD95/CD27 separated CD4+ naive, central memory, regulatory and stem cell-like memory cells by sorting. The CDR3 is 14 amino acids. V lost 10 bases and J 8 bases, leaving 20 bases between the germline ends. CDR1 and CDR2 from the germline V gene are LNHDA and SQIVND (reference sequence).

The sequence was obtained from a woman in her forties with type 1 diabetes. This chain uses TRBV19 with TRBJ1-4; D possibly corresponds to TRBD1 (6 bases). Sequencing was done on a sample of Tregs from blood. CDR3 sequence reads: CATLERGGREKLFF. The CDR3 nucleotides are TGTGCCACCCTCGAGCGGGGGGGGCGGGAAAAACTGTTTTTT.